This passage covers 4 T cell receptor beta chains from one sample sequenced in a study of post-analysis software for immune sequencing data. Whole-study results and caveats: A handful of TRBV segments (TRBV5-6, TRBV5-1 and TRBV20-1 among them) occurred more frequently in patients than in controls.

These receptors have no identified antigens. The TCR beta cDNA libraries carried unique molecular identifiers. From the PCR reads, TCRdb called clonotypes with MiXCR, one entry per CDR3 protein. Of approximately 690,000 distinct CDR3 sequences in the sample, 59% were seen once. The sample consisted of blood. The receptors originated from a girl aged 2 to 9 with multiple sclerosis.

V gene TRBV5-1 combines with J gene TRBJ1-2; D call uncertain. Germline V lookup: CDR1 SGHRS, CDR2 YFSETQ. This CDR3 is built from 13 residues. V lost 0 bases to trimming and J lost 3 bases, with 6 bases between them. The chain's CDR3 is CASSLVEHYGYTF. CDR3 nucleotide sequence: TGCGCCAGCAGCTTGGTGGAACACTATGGCTACACCTTC.

This clonotype has a single count. This rearrangement joins TRBV20-1 to TRBJ2-1, with TRBD1 identical over 8 bases. After removal of 6 bases from V and 1 base from J, the junction contained 5 bases not matched to a gene. Looked up from germline, CDR1 is DFQATT and CDR2 is SNEGSKA (reference sequence). CDR3 length: 14 residues. CDR3 sequence (DNA): TGCAGTGCCCCGACAGGGGTGTCCTACAATGAGCAGTTCTTC. Its protein product is CSAPTGVSYNEQFF.

The chain is built from TRBV29-1 and TRBJ2-1; the match to TRBD2 covers 7 bases. The CDR3 is 13 amino acids. Germline V gene data show CDR1 as SQVTM and CDR2 as ANQGSEA. The trim removed 6 bases at V and 7 bases at J, leaving 9 bases unmatched. CDR3 sequence (DNA): TGCAGCGTACGGGGGAGCGGGATTAATGAGCAGTTCTTC. Translated, it gives CSVRGSGINEQFF.

The chain joins TRBV20-1 to TRBJ2-5; tentative D call: TRBD2 (6 bases). There are 15 residues in the CDR3. Looked up from germline, CDR1 is DFQATT and CDR2 is SNEGSKA (reference sequence). Between the trimmed V and J ends, which lost 5 bases and 5 bases, there was a span of 21 bases. This chain's CDR3 is CSASSTSPPWETQYF. The CDR3 nucleotides are TGCAGTGCTTCCTCCACTAGCCCTCCTTGGGAGACCCAGTACTTC.